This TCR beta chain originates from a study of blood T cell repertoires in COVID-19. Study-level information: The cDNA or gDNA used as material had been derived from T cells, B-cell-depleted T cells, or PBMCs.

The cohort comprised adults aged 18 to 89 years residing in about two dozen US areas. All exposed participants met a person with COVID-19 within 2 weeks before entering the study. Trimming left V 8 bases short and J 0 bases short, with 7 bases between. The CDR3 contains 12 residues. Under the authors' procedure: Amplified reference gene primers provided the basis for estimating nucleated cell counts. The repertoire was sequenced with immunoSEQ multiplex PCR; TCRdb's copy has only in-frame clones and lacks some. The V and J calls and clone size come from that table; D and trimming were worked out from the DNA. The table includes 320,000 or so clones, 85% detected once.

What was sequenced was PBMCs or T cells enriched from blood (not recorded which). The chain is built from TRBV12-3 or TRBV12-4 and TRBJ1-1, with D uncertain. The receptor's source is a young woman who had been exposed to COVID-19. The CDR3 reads CASERLNTEAFF. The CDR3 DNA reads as TGTGCCAGCGAGAGATTGAACACTGAAGCTTTCTTT.